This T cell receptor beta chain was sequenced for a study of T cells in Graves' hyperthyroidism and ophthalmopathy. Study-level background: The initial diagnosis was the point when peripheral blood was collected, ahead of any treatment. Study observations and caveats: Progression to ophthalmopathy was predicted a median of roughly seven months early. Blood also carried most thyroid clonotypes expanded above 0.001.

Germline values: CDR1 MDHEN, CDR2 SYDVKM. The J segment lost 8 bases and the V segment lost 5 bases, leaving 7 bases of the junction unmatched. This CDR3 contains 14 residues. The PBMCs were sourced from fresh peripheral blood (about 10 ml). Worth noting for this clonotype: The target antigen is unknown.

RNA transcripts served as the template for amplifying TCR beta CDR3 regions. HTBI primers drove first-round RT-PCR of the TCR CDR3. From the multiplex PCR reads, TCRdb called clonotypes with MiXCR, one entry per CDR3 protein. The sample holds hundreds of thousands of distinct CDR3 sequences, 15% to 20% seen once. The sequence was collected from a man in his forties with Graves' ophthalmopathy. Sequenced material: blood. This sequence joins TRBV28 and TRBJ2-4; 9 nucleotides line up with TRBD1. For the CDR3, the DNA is TGTGCCAGCAGTGGGACAGGGCGACGGGACATTCAGTACTTC. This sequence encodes CASSGTGRRDIQYF. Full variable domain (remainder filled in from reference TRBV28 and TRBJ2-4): DVKVTQSSRYLVKRTGEKVFLECVQDMDHENMFWYRQDPGLGLRLIYFSYDVKMKEKGDIPEGYSVSREKKERFSLILESASTNQTSMYLCASSGTGRRDIQYFGAGTRLSVL.